These T cell receptor beta chains were read from a single sample in a study of tumor-infiltrating lymphocytes in oesophageal squamous cell carcinoma. TCRdb called the PCR reads again in MiXCR, with one record for every CDR3 protein. Found here are about 25,000 distinct CDR3 sequences, 30% to 40% of them singletons; the top ten hold 20% to 25%. The sequenced sample was esophageal tumor tissue. The receptors come from a male donor with esophageal squamous cell carcinoma. Each CDR3 is given with its conserved first and last residue. D genes are given only for firm matches. The size field is filled for only some rows; it gives once, few, many or a size class.

V: TRBV7-6; size: .; J: TRBJ1-1; D: .; CDR3: CASGLATVMNTEAFF; DNA: TGTGCCAGCGGCTTAGCGACAGTCATGAACACTGAAGCTTTCTTT
V: TRBV7-3; size: .; J: TRBJ2-5; D: TRBD2; CDR3: CASSLVAGSQETQYF; DNA: TGTGCCAGCAGCCTGGTAGCGGGGTCCCAAGAGACCCAGTACTTC
V: TRBV6-1; size: .; J: TRBJ2-6; D: .; CDR3: CASSYQGTVLLLWLHLRF; DNA: .
V: TRBV6-2/TRBV6-3; size: .; J: TRBJ2-6; D: .; CDR3: CASSYSISGANVLTF; DNA: TGTGCCAGCAGTTACTCGATCTCTGGGGCCAACGTCCTGACTTTC
V: TRBV6-1; size: .; J: TRBJ2-7; D: TRBD2; CDR3: CASSKTSGRAYEQYF; DNA: TGTGCCAGCAGCAAGACTAGCGGGAGGGCCTACGAGCAGTACTTC
V: TRBV7-3; size: .; J: TRBJ2-5; D: TRBD2; CDR3: CASSSGGSGGNEQYF; DNA: TGTGCCAGCAGCTCTGGAGGGAGCGGGGGAAATGAGCAGTACTTC
V: TRBV12-3/TRBV12-4; size: .; J: TRBJ2-7; D: TRBD1; CDR3: CASSPQTGTYEQYF; DNA: TGTGCCAGCAGTCCTCAGACAGGGACCTACGAGCAGTACTTC
V: TRBV7-6; size: .; J: TRBJ2-5; D: .; CDR3: CASSLRAEETQYF; DNA: TGTGCCAGCAGCTTACGGGCTGAAGAGACCCAGTACTTC
V: TRBV12-3/TRBV12-4; size: .; J: TRBJ2-1; D: TRBD1; CDR3: CASTPDRANEQFF; DNA: TGTGCCAGCACCCCGGACAGGGCTAATGAGCAGTTCTTC
V: TRBV6-1; size: .; J: TRBJ2-7; D: .; CDR3: CASPGGEQYF; DNA: TGTGCCAGCCCCGGTGGCGAGCAGTACTTC
V: TRBV7-3; size: .; J: TRBJ2-1; D: .; CDR3: CASSADYFGNEQFF; DNA: TGTGCCAGCAGCGCGGACTATTTCGGCAATGAGCAGTTCTTC
V: TRBV18; size: few; J: TRBJ1-5; D: .; CDR3: CASSPGLDQPQHF; DNA: TGTGCCAGCTCACCAGGGTTAGATCAGCCCCAGCATTTT
V: TRBV6-1; size: many; J: TRBJ2-7; D: .; CDR3: CASRGRVTTYEQYF; DNA: TGTGCCAGCAGAGGTAGAGTAACCACCTACGAGCAGTACTTC
V: TRBV7-8; size: .; J: TRBJ2-5; D: .; CDR3: CASSLSGGAGETQYF; DNA: TGTGCCAGCAGCTTATCAGGCGGGGCGGGAGAGACCCAGTACTTC
V: TRBV12-3/TRBV12-4; size: medium-sized; J: TRBJ2-1; D: TRBD2; CDR3: CASNPGTIFEQFF; DNA: TGTGCCAGCAACCCTGGGACTATCTTTGAGCAGTTCTTC
V: TRBV25-1; size: .; J: TRBJ1-2; D: .; CDR3: CASSESGTFRGYTF; DNA: TGTGCCAGCAGTGAATCCGGGACCTTTCGGGGCTACACCTTC
V: TRBV7-3; size: medium-sized; J: TRBJ2-7; D: .; CDR3: CASSLGPGGNEQYF; DNA: TGTGCCAGCAGCTTAGGGCCAGGAGGCAATGAGCAGTACTTC
V: TRBV5-1; size: .; J: TRBJ2-7; D: TRBD2; CDR3: CASSTYLAGGDNEQYF; DNA: TGCGCCAGCAGCACCTACCTAGCGGGGGGCGACAATGAGCAGTACTTC
V: TRBV19; size: many; J: TRBJ1-5; D: .; CDR3: CASTRGTGGYSNQPQHF; DNA: TGTGCCAGTACCCGCGGTACAGGAGGGTATAGCAATCAGCCCCAGCATTTT
V: TRBV2; size: many; J: TRBJ2-7; D: .; CDR3: CASSVGVRYEQYF; DNA: TGTGCCAGCAGTGTGGGGGTACGCTACGAGCAGTACTTC